This TCR beta chain was identified in a study of T cell repertoires in cytomegalovirus infection. Study context: Matching HLA type and CMV infection were both indicated by public TCR beta signatures. Overall study findings and caveats: Predominance within the ex vivo response was attributable to HLA-C-restricted CMV-specific TCR beta clonotypes. Of the TCR beta families, the public ones yielded a cumulative frequency that identified carriers of CMV plus the relevant HLA.

Germline V lookup: CDR1 SNHLY, CDR2 FYNNEI. V was cut by 6 bases and J by 6 bases, with 17 bases left in between. The length of the CDR3 is 15 residues. As for this clonotype: The antigen remains unidentified.

TCRdb re-derived calls from the reads in MiXCR, one entry per CDR3 protein. The data show about 190,000 distinct CDR3 sequences, with roughly 9.8% seen just once and about 4.2% held by the top ten. This chain joins TRBV2 and TRBJ2-2, with D possibly TRBD1 on 5 matching bases. The sample comprised PBMCs. The clonotype originates from a human donor in good health (CMV status not recorded). Some clones in this sample may be carry-over from other donors' samples. As DNA, the CDR3 is TGTGCCAGCAGCGCCAAGGCAGGGAAGGCCGGGGAGCTGTTTTTT. This sequence encodes CASSAKAGKAGELFF.